The 13 T cell receptor beta chains presented below share a single source sample, sequenced in a study of T cells in Graves' hyperthyroidism and ophthalmopathy. What was amplified from RNA transcripts were TCR beta CDR3 regions. TCR CDR3 regions were first amplified by RT-PCR with HTBI primers. In TCRdb, the multiplex PCR reads were re-called with MiXCR into one record per CDR3 protein. The data hold approximately 500,000 distinct CDR3 sequences, with around 42% observed a single time. Sequenced: peripheral blood or thyroid tissue (not recorded which). Receptors were obtained from a woman aged 18 to 35 with Graves' hyperthyroidism.

At least ten counts were recorded for this clonotype. The chain joins TRBV29-1 to TRBJ1-5; 10 bases map to TRBD1. The junction had 8 bases not matched to a gene; V was cut back by 7 bases and J by 5 bases. CDR3 length: 14 amino acids. Looked up from germline, CDR1 is SQVTM and CDR2 is ANQGSEA. CDR3: CSATTGTGDQPQHF. CDR3 bases: TGCAGCGCCACGACCGGGACAGGGGATCAGCCCCAGCATTTT.

The rearrangement joins TRBV5-1 to TRBJ1-2; D unclear. Trimming shortened V by 1 base and J by 12 bases, and 19 bases separated the two germline ends. The V gene's germline CDR1 is SGHRS and CDR2 YFSETQ. CDR3 length: 14 residues. Here the CDR3 DNA reads TGCGCCAGCAGCTTGATGCCGCCAGACTCTGGAAACACCTTC. It translates to CASSLMPPDSGNTF. Drawing the rest from reference TRBV5-1 and TRBJ1-2, the complete variable domain is KAGVTQTPRYLIKTRGQQVTLSCSPISGHRSVSWYQQTPGQGLQFLFEYFSETQRNKGNFPGRFSGRQFSNSRSEMNVSTLELGDSALYLCASSLMPPDSGNTFGSGTRLTVV.

This CDR3 is CASSPGLSVVPSYEQYF. The CDR3 DNA sequence: TGTGCCAGCTCTCCCGGACTGTCCGTCGTCCCTTCCTACGAGCAGTACTTC. The chain is built from TRBV18 and TRBJ2-7, with D perhaps TRBD2 (5 bases). V was shortened by 6 bases and J by 1 base, with 22 bases between the two germline ends. CDR1 KGHSH and CDR2 LQKENI come from the germline V gene. The CDR3 extends over 17 amino acids.

This clonotype has a count of ten or more. The chain couples TRBV2 to TRBJ1-4; TRBD1 is a possible D gene (5 bases). Germline V CDR1 and CDR2: SNHLY, FYNNEI. Between the trimmed V and J ends, which lost 2 bases and 8 bases, there was a span of 15 bases. There are 15 residues in the CDR3. CDR3 sequence (DNA): TGTGCCAGCAGTGAACACCGGGACCTTGCCGAAAAACTGTTTTTT. It encodes CASSEHRDLAEKLFF.

At least ten counts were recorded for this clonotype. This chain links TRBV9 with TRBJ2-7, with D uncertain. Per the germline V gene, CDR1 is SGDLS and CDR2 is YYNGEE. The CDR3 spans 15 residues. The V and J ends lost 0 bases and 0 bases respectively, with 10 bases between them. Here the CDR3 reads CASSVDGKSSYEQYF. The DNA for the CDR3 is TGTGCCAGCAGCGTAGATGGTAAAAGCTCCTACGAGCAGTACTTC.

In the case of this clonotype: The junction and the germline gene differ at one end; a read error may be behind it. V gene TRBV29-1 combines with J gene TRBJ1-2; 8 bases fit TRBD1. Germline V lookup: CDR1 SQVTM, CDR2 ANQGSEA. The CDR3 loop spans 11 amino acids. CDR3 DNA sequence: TGCAGCGTTGGCGGAACGGGACAGGATTACTTC. Protein: CSVGGTGQDYF.

In this sample, this clonotype turned up many times. The rearrangement links TRBV20-1 to TRBJ2-5, with D tentatively TRBD2 (5 bases). V was shortened by 3 bases and J by 4 bases, with 15 bases between the two germline ends. This CDR3 spans 14 amino acids. In germline, CDR1 is DFQATT, CDR2 SNEGSKA (reference sequence). The CDR3 loop is CSARTSGSVETQYF. Here the CDR3 DNA reads TGCAGTGCTAGGACGTCGGGATCTGTAGAGACCCAGTACTTC.

The CDR3 loop reads CASSGRTGGYEQYF. The CDR3, as DNA: TGTGCCAGCAGTGGCCGGACAGGCGGCTACGAGCAGTACTTC. The chain couples TRBV7-2 to TRBJ2-7, with 7 bases lining up with TRBD1. CDR1 is SGHTA and CDR2 is FQGNSA in the germline V gene. The CDR3 runs to 14 residues. V shed 6 bases and J 3 bases; nucleotides not matched to a gene: 8.

This clonotype was counted ten times or more. The gene calls are TRBV29-1 and TRBJ1-1, with a possible D match to TRBD1 (5 bases). The CDR3 contains 14 residues. The V end was cut by 7 bases, the J end by 4 bases, with 19 bases between. The germline V gene encodes CDR1 SQVTM and CDR2 ANQGSEA. CDR3 sequence (DNA): TGCAGCGCGGTGGACACCTCGATTTTCACTGAAGCTTTCTTT. Translating gives CSAVDTSIFTEAFF.

The table lists this clonotype with a count of one. The chain joins TRBV30 to TRBJ1-4; D is undetermined. Trimming pared 2 bases from V and 8 bases from J, leaving 6 bases between. The CDR3 is 11 amino acids. The V gene's germline CDR1 is GTSNPN and CDR2 SVGIG (reference sequence). In DNA, the CDR3 is TGTGCCTGGAGTCGTGTCGAAAAACTGTTTTTT. Amino acids: CAWSRVEKLFF.

The J gene is TRBJ1-2, the V gene TRBV20-1; D not resolved. CDR1 DFQATT and CDR2 SNEGSKA come from the germline V gene (reference sequence). This CDR3 region has 11 residues. V gave up 4 bases and J gave up 4 bases, with 7 bases separating them. The CDR3 DNA follows: TGCAGTGCTACACTTTCCTATGGCTACACCTTC. It codes for CSATLSYGYTF.

This clonotype has only a few counts. The chain couples TRBV7-2 to TRBJ2-2; 11 nucleotides match TRBD1. J was trimmed by 4 bases and V by 1 base; bases with no gene match: 8. The CDR3 is made up of 18 amino acids. Germline CDR1 is SGHTA and CDR2 is FQGNSA. Written as DNA, the CDR3 is TGTGCCAGCAGCTTAGGGATACCGGGACAGGGGGTCACCGGGGAGCTGTTTTTT. Translation: CASSLGIPGQGVTGELFF.

The V call is TRBV2, the J call TRBJ1-2, with unresolved D. The germline V and J ends were trimmed by 4 bases and 6 bases, with 9 bases remaining between them. Germline CDR1 reads SNHLY; CDR2 reads FYNNEI. The CDR3 has 12 residues. CDR3 loop: CASSGVGDGYTF. The CDR3 bases are TGTGCCAGCAGTGGGGTTGGGGATGGCTACACCTTC.